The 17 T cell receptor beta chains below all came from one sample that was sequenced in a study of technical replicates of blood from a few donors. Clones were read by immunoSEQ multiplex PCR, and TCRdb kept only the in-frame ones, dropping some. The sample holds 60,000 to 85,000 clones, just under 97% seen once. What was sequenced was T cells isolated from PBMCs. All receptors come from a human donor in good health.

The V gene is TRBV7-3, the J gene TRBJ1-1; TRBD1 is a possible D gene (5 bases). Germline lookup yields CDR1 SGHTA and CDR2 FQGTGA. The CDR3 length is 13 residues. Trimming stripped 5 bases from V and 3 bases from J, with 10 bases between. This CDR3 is CASSLQTDTEAFF. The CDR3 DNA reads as TGTGCCAGCAGCCTCCAGACAGACACTGAAGCTTTCTTT.

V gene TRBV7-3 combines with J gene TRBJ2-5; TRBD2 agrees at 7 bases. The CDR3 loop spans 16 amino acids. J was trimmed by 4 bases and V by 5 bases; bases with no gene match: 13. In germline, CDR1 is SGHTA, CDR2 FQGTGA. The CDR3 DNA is TGTGCCAGCAGCCCTACGGGACCTCCGGGAGGAGAGACCCAGTACTTC. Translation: CASSPTGPPGGETQYF.

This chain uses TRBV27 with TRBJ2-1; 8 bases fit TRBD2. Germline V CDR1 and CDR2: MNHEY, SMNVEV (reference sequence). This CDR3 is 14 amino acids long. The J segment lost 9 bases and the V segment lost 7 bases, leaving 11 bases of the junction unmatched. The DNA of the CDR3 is TGTGCCAGCAACAAGTTAAGCGGGGGAGGTGAGCAGTTCTTC. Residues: CASNKLSGGGEQFF.

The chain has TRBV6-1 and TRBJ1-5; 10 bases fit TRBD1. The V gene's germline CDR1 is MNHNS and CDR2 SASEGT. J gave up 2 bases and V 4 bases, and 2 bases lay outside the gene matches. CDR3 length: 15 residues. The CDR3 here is CASSAGTGGNQPQHF. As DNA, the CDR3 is TGTGCCAGCAGTGCCGGGACAGGGGGCAATCAGCCCCAGCATTTT.

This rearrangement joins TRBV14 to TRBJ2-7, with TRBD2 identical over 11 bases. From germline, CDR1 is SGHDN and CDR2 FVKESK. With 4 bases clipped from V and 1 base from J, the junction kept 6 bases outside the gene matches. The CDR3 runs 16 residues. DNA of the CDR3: TGTGCCAGCAGCCCAAAGACTAGCGGGGTATCCTACGAGCAGTACTTC. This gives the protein CASSPKTSGVSYEQYF. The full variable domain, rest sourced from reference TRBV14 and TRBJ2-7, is EAGVTQFPSHSVIEKGQTVTLRCDPISGHDNLYWYRRVMGKEIKFLLHFVKESKQDESGMPNNRFLAERTGGTYSTLKVQPAELEDSGVYFCASSPKTSGVSYEQYFGPGTRLTVT.

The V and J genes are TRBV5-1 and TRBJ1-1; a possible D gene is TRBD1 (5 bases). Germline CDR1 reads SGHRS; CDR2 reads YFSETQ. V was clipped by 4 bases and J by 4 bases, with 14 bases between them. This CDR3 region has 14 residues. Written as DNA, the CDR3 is TGCGCCAGCAGCCGGGGCGGGGGGGGCACTGAAGCTTTCTTT. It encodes CASSRGGGGTEAFF.

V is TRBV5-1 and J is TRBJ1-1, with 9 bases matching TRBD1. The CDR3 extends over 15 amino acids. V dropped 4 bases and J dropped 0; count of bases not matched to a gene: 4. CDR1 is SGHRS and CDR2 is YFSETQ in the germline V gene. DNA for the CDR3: TGCGCCAGCAGCCCGGGGACAGGGATGAACACTGAAGCTTTCTTT. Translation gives CASSPGTGMNTEAFF.

CDR3 in amino acids: CASSPYRNYGYTF. DNA of the CDR3: TGTGCCAGCAGCCCGTACAGGAACTATGGCTACACCTTC. The chain combines TRBV5-6 with TRBJ1-2; D may be TRBD1 (5 bases). V was trimmed by 4 bases and J by 2 bases, leaving 9 bases between them. This CDR3 has 13 amino acids. The germline CDR1 and CDR2 sequences are SGHDT and YYEEEE.

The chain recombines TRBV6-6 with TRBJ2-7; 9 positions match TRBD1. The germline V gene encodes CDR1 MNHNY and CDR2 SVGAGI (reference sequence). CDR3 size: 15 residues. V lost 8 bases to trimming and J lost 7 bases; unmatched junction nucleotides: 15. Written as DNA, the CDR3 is TGTGCCAGCGGGGGTCCGGGACAGGGAGGAAAAGAGCAGTACTTC. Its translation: CASGGPGQGGKEQYF.

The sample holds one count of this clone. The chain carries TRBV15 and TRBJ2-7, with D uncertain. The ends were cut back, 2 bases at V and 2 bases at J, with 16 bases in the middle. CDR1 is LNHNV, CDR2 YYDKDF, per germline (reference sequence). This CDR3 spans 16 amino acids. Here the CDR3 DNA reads TGTGCCACCAGCAGATCCTTAGACACCATACCCTACGAGCAGTACTTC. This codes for CATSRSLDTIPYEQYF. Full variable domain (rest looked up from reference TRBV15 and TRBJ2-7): DAMVIQNPRYQVTQFGKPVTLSCSQTLNHNVMYWYQQKSSQAPKLLFHYYDKDFNNEADTPDNFQSRRPNTSFCFLDIRSPGLGDTAMYLCATSRSLDTIPYEQYFGPGTRLTVT.

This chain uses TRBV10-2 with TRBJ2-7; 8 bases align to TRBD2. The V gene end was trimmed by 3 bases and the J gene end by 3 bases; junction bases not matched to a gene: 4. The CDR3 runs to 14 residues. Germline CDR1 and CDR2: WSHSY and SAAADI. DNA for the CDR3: TGCGCCAGCAGTGAAAGCGGGAGCGGCTACGAGCAGTACTTC. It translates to CASSESGSGYEQYF.

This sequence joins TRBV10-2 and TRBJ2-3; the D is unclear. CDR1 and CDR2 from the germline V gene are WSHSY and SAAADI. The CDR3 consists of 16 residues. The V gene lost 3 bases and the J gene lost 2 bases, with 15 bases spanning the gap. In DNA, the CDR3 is TGCGCCAGCAGTGAAGAGATTCGGCAGGTCACAGATACGCAGTATTTT. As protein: CASSEEIRQVTDTQYF.

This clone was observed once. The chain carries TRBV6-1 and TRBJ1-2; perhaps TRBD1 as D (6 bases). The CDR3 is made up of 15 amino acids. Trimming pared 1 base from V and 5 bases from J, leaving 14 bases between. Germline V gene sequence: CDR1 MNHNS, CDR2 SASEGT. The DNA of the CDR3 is TGTGCCAGCAGTGAAGTCGGACAGACCAGTTATGGCTACACCTTC. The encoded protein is CASSEVGQTSYGYTF.

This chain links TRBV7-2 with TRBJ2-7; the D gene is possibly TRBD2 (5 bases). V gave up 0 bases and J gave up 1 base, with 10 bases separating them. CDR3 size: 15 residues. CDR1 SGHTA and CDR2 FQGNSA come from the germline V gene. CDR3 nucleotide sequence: TGTGCCAGCAGCTTAGCCGGGATACCGTCCTACGAGCAGTACTTC. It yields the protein CASSLAGIPSYEQYF.

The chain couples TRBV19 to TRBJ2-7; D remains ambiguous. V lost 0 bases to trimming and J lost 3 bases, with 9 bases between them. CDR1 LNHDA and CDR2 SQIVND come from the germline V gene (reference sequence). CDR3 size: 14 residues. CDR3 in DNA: TGTGCCAGTAGTATAGACCTACCCGGCTACGAGCAGTACTTC. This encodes CASSIDLPGYEQYF.

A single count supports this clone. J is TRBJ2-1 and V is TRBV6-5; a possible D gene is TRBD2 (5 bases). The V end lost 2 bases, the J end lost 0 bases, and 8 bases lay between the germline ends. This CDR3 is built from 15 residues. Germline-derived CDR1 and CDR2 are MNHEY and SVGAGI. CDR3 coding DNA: TGTGCCAGCAGTTACGTTCGGGACTCCTACAATGAGCAGTTCTTC. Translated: CASSYVRDSYNEQFF.

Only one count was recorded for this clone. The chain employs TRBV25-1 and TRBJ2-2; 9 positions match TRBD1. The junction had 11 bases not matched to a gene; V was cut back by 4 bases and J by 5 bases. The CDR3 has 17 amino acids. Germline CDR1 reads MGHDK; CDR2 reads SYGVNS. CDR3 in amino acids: CASSAVGQGSWTGELFF. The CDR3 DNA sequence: TGTGCCAGCAGTGCAGTAGGACAGGGGAGTTGGACCGGGGAGCTGTTTTTT. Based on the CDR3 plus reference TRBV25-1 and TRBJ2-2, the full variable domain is EADIYQTPRYLVIGTGKKITLECSQTMGHDKMYWYQQDPGMELHLIHYSYGVNSTEKGDLSSESTVSRIRTEHFPLTLESARPSHTSQYLCASSAVGQGSWTGELFFGEGSRLTVL.